This TCR beta chain was sequenced in a study of PD-1 blockade in classical Hodgkin lymphoma. In the case of this clone: Its antigen remains unidentified.

Notes on the study in general: Reported baseline diversity: healthy donors highest, relapsed/refractory patients lowest. The CD4+ diversity rise by C4D1 was clearest in complete responders.

Produced via immunoSEQ multiplex PCR; TCRdb's table is partial and in-frame only. The sample gives 60,000 or so clones, roughly nine tenths of which show up once; about 8.8% is in the top ten. Each patient's relapse followed autologous stem cell transplantation, and brentuximab vedotin exposure varied. This sequence was found in a human donor with classical Hodgkin lymphoma. Sequences were derived from peripheral blood mononuclear cells (PBMCs), sampled at baseline.

This CDR3 reads CSVAGIYYNEQFF. The CDR3 DNA reads TGCAGCGTTGCCGGGATTTACTACAATGAGCAGTTCTTC. This chain links TRBV29-1 with TRBJ2-1; tentatively, D is TRBD2 (5 bases). V shed 4 bases and J shed 3 bases, with 10 bases lying between them. Germline V CDR1 and CDR2: SQVTM, ANQGSEA. This CDR3 is 13 amino acids long.